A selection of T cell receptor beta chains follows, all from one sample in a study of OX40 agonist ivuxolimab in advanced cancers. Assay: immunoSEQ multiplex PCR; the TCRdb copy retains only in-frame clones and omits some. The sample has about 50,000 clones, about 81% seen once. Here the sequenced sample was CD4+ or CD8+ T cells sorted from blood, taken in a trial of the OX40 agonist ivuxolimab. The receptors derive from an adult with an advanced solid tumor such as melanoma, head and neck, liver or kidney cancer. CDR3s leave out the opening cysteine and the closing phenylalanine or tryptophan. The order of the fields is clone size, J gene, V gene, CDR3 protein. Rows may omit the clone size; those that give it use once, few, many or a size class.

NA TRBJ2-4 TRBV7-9 ASSPPLRLAKNIQY
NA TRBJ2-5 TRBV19 ASSGGTYQETQY
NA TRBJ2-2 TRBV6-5 ATTGPGPGELF
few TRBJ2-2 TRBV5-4 ASSLVGGFTGELF
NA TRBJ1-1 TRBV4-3 ASSQDRRVSGTEAF
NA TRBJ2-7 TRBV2 ASSETSYYEQY
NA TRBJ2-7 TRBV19 ASSFGQGSYEQY
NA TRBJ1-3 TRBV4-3 ASSQGRFSGNTIY
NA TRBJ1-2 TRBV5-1 ASSSAPGQVNYGYT
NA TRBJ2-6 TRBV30 AWGKTSGANVLT
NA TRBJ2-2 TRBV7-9 ASSLRAKEGGELF
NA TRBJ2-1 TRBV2 ASSSDGGGVSYNEQF
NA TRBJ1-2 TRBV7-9 ASSGTQENYGYT
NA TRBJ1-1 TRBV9 ASSSDANTEAF
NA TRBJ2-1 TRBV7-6 ASSLIQGEQF
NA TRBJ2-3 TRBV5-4 ASSLSLADTQY
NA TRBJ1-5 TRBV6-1 ASSSLGESNQPQH
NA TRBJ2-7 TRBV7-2 ASSFLRLADEQY
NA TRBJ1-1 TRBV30 AWKRGPLAEAF
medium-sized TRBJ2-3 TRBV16 ASSSNRGPTDTQY
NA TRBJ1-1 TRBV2 ASSGTGAVEAF
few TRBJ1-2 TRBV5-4 ASSRDPEMAGYT